Presented here are 13 T cell receptor beta chains from one specimen sequenced in a study of T cell changes during pregnancy in multiple sclerosis. Sequencing was performed with immunoSEQ multiplex PCR; in TCRdb, only in-frame clones are kept and a portion is missing. The table includes some 73,000 clones, around 92% detected once. Sequencing was performed on peripheral blood, taken in the third trimester of pregnancy. These receptors all come from a female donor in good health, enrolled as a control in a pregnancy study.

The chain carries TRBV4-3 and TRBJ1-2; possibly TRBD1 for D (5 bases). The CDR3 runs to 17 residues. The V end was cut by 0 bases, the J end by 4 bases, with 18 bases between. Germline V gives CDR1 LGHNA, CDR2 YSLEER. The CDR3 DNA reads TGCGCCAGCAGCCAAGATTTTGCACAGGTGGATATCTATGGCTACACCTTC. Translation gives CASSQDFAQVDIYGYTF.

The chain links TRBV7-9 to TRBJ2-5; 8 bases agree with TRBD2. V lost 5 bases and J lost 2; bases outside the gene matches: 13. Germline CDR1 and CDR2: SEHNR and FQNEAQ (reference sequence). The CDR3 length is 17 residues. The CDR3 sequence is CASSGPGTRGRQETQYF. CDR3 coding DNA: TGTGCCAGCAGCGGACCGGGGACTAGGGGGAGACAAGAGACCCAGTACTTC.

The genes are TRBV27 and TRBJ2-1, with TRBD2 as a possible D gene (5 bases). There are 11 residues in the CDR3. Trimming left V 8 bases short and J 9 bases short, with 11 bases between. Germline CDR1 reads MNHEY; CDR2 reads SMNVEV (reference sequence). DNA for the CDR3: TGTGCCAGCTCGAGGGCGGGTGAGCAGTTCTTC. This encodes CASSRAGEQFF.

The rearrangement links TRBV5-1 to TRBJ1-5; D remains unclear. Germline V gene lookup returns CDR1 SGHRS and CDR2 YFSETQ. V lost 0 bases to trimming and J lost 6 bases, with 7 bases between them. The CDR3 is 13 residues long. This CDR3 reads CASSLDGSQPQHF. CDR3 bases: TGCGCCAGCAGCTTGGATGGCTCTCAGCCCCAGCATTTT.

J is TRBJ2-2 and V is TRBV7-9; 10 nucleotides match TRBD2. The germline CDR1 and CDR2 sequences are SEHNR and FQNEAQ (reference sequence). J was trimmed by 7 bases and V by 6 bases; bases with no gene match: 20. This CDR3 region has 19 residues. CDR3 nucleotides: TGTGCCAGCAGACCCACTAGCGGGGCTGTCCGACGGGAGGGCGGGGAGCTGTTTTTT. Amino acids: CASRPTSGAVRREGGELFF.

The chain recombines TRBV6-6 with TRBJ1-2; tentatively, D is TRBD1 (5 bases). The germline V gene encodes CDR1 MNHNY and CDR2 SVGAGI (reference sequence). This CDR3 comprises 15 residues. Between the trimmed V and J ends, which lost 0 bases and 1 base, there was a span of 9 bases. CDR3 bases: TGTGCCAGCAGTTACTCGGAACAGGATAACTATGGCTACACCTTC. It yields the protein CASSYSEQDNYGYTF.

This CDR3 reads CASSPTSLVYEQYF. The DNA of the CDR3 is TGCGCCAGCAGTCCTACTTCTCTGGTCTACGAGCAGTACTTC. The rearrangement uses TRBV23-1 and TRBJ2-7; D uncertain. TRBV23-1 is annotated as an ORF whose role is uncertain. The V end was cut by 4 bases, the J end by 3 bases, with 13 bases between. The CDR3 spans 14 residues.

V is TRBV28 and J is TRBJ2-7; 7 bases fit TRBD1. CDR1 and CDR2 from the germline V gene are MDHEN and SYDVKM. The V segment lost 8 bases and the J segment 4 bases; nucleotides outside the gene matches: 11. The CDR3 has 14 residues. CDR3 in DNA: TGTGCCAGCCGGGACAGCGCCGAATATTACGAGCAGTACTTC. Translation gives CASRDSAEYYEQYF.

The gene calls are TRBV19 and TRBJ1-5; TRBD1 is a possible D gene (5 bases). V gave up 0 bases and J gave up 1 base, with 13 bases separating them. The germline gives CDR1 LNHDA, CDR2 SQIVND (reference sequence). The CDR3 is made up of 17 amino acids. The CDR3 spells CASSIDQGDRSNQPQHF. In DNA form, the CDR3 reads TGTGCCAGTAGTATAGATCAGGGCGATCGGAGCAATCAGCCCCAGCATTTT.

V gene TRBV9 combines with J gene TRBJ2-3; 10 bases fit TRBD2. Trimming removed 1 base from V and 3 bases from J; junction bases left unmatched: 5. This CDR3 has 16 residues. The germline CDR1 and CDR2 sequences are SGDLS and YYNGEE. As DNA, the CDR3 is TGTGCCAGCAGCGTAACCTCTAGCGGGGGTACAGATACGCAGTATTTT. Translating gives CASSVTSSGGTDTQYF.

The chain recombines TRBV15 with TRBJ2-3; no reliable D call. Trimming cost V 0 bases and J 11 bases, with 18 bases left between them. This CDR3 is built from 15 residues. Germline V gives CDR1 LNHNV, CDR2 YYDKDF (reference sequence). The CDR3 DNA reads TGTGCCACCAGCAGAGATAGCATGAGCCTCGAGGAGCAGTATTTT. This encodes CATSRDSMSLEEQYF.

The chain combines TRBV9 with TRBJ1-1; D not resolved. The CDR3 has 13 amino acids. CDR1 SGDLS and CDR2 YYNGEE come from the germline V gene. V was pared by 5 bases and J by 1 base, with 9 bases between. The DNA for the CDR3 is TGTGCCAGCAGTCTGACGGGGAACACTGAAGCTTTCTTT. Protein sequence: CASSLTGNTEAFF. Filled out from reference TRBV9 and TRBJ1-1, the complete variable domain reads DSGVTQTPKHLITATGQRVTLRCSPRSGDLSVYWYQQSLDQGLQFLIQYYNGEERAKGNILERFSAQQFPDLHSELNLSSLELGDSALYFCASSLTGNTEAFFGQGTRLTVV.

The J gene is TRBJ2-7, the V gene TRBV2; tentative D call: TRBD2 (6 bases). V lost 4 bases, J lost 0 bases, and 13 bases lay in between. The CDR3 runs 15 residues. Germline assignment: CDR1 SNHLY and CDR2 FYNNEI. The CDR3 is CASSGAGMGSYEQYF. The CDR3, as DNA: TGTGCCAGCAGTGGGGCGGGGATGGGCTCCTACGAGCAGTACTTC.